Listed below are T cell receptor beta chains from one sample, sequenced in a study of cytomegalovirus exposure and HLA in healthy donors. Profiled with immunoSEQ multiplex PCR; TCRdb holds only in-frame clones, not every one. The sample lists approximately 200,000 clones, about 90% occurring once. Sequencing input: PBMCs. Receptors originate from a woman between 18 and 29 years old in good health and CMV-seronegative. The CDR3 runs from the conserved cysteine through the conserved F or W. The order of the fields is V gene, D gene, J gene, clone size, CDR3 protein, CDR3 DNA. The D gene is left open where the match is weak. Some rows mark clone size as missing; the rest say once, few, many or name a class of expanded clone.

>TRBV9|TRBD1|TRBJ1-3|.
CASSSGQGYNTIYF
TGTGCCAGCAGCTCAGGACAGGGGTACAACACCATATATTTT
>TRBV4-1|TRBD1|TRBJ2-1|.
CASSQDPQGLSYNEQFF
TGCGCCAGCAGCCAAGACCCACAGGGGCTCTCCTACAATGAGCAGTTCTTC
>TRBV7-2|TRBD1|TRBJ2-7|.
CASSPGQAAYEQYF
TGTGCCAGCAGCCCTGGACAGGCCGCCTACGAGCAGTACTTC
>TRBV27|TRBD2|TRBJ2-7|few
CASSLGGRGYEQYF
TGTGCCAGCAGCCTGGGAGGGCGCGGTTACGAGCAGTACTTC
>TRBV28|TRBD2|TRBJ2-3|few
CASSLWTSGWGDTQYF
TGTGCCAGCAGTTTATGGACTAGCGGGTGGGGGGATACGCAGTATTTT
>TRBV6-1|TRBD1|TRBJ1-2|.
CASSEERDRGYYGYTF
TGTGCCAGCAGTGAAGAGAGGGACAGGGGTTACTATGGCTACACCTTC
>TRBV7-6|TRBD1|TRBJ2-2|.
CASSLGSWTGSDGELFF
TGTGCCAGCAGCTTAGGATCCTGGACAGGGTCTGACGGGGAGCTGTTTTTT
>TRBV11-2|.|TRBJ2-3|.
CASSLILVPDTQYF
TGTGCCAGCAGCTTAATACTAGTCCCAGATACGCAGTATTTT
>TRBV7-9|.|TRBJ1-1|.
CASSSTGTANTEAFF
TGTGCCAGCAGCTCCACAGGGACGGCTAACACTGAAGCTTTCTTT
>TRBV19|.|TRBJ2-7|.
CASSTLRDSYEQYF
TGTGCCAGTAGTACTTTACGGGACTCCTACGAGCAGTACTTC
>TRBV7-2|.|TRBJ2-7|.
CASSLALSGVLVYEQYF
TGTGCCAGCAGCTTAGCGCTCTCGGGGGTTCTCGTTTACGAGCAGTACTTC
>TRBV28|.|TRBJ2-7|.
CASSRIQGSNEQYF
TGTGCCAGCAGCCGAATACAGGGCTCCAACGAGCAGTACTTC
>TRBV9|TRBD2|TRBJ2-3|.
CASSSGTSGRSTDTQYF
TGTGCCAGCAGCTCTGGGACTAGCGGGAGGTCCACAGATACGCAGTATTTT
>TRBV6-5|TRBD2|TRBJ2-1|.
CASSLGLAGKSEQFF
TGTGCCAGCAGCCTCGGACTAGCGGGAAAAAGTGAGCAGTTCTTC
>TRBV27|TRBD1|TRBJ1-1|.
CASSFTGQGAKAFF
TGTGCCAGCAGTTTTACGGGACAGGGGGCCAAGGCTTTCTTT
>TRBV7-9|TRBD2|TRBJ2-7|.
CASSLISPPSGSSYEQYF
TGTGCCAGCAGCTTAATTAGCCCCCCTAGCGGCAGCTCCTACGAGCAGTACTTC
>TRBV28|.|TRBJ1-1|.
CASSLSYREGEAFF
TGTGCCAGCAGTTTAAGTTACAGGGAAGGGGAAGCTTTCTTT
>TRBV30|.|TRBJ2-1|.
CAWRGGGFRNEQFF
TGTGCCTGGAGGGGAGGGGGGTTCAGGAATGAGCAGTTCTTC
>TRBV5-4|.|TRBJ2-2|.
CASSFDRTNTGELFF
TGTGCCAGCAGCTTTGACAGAACGAACACCGGGGAGCTGTTTTTT
>TRBV28|TRBD1|TRBJ2-5|.
CASSLLDRALETQYF
TGTGCCAGCAGTTTACTCGACAGGGCCCTAGAGACCCAGTACTTC
>TRBV6-5|TRBD1|TRBJ2-5|.
CASSGQGAPSETQYF
TGTGCCAGCAGTGGACAGGGGGCCCCATCGGAGACCCAGTACTTC
>TRBV18|.|TRBJ2-3|.
CASSPPQNTDTQYF
TGTGCCAGCTCACCTCCGCAGAACACAGATACGCAGTATTTT
>TRBV4-2|TRBD1|TRBJ1-4|.
CASSHIHRSGTVDEKLFF
TGTGCCAGCAGCCATATACACCGCTCCGGGACAGTTGATGAAAAACTGTTTTTT
>TRBV19|.|TRBJ2-7|.
CASSNEGSYEQYF
TGTGCCAGTAGTAACGAGGGCTCCTACGAGCAGTACTTC
>TRBV2|.|TRBJ2-3|once
CASKAGSYTDTQYF
TGTGCCAGCAAGGCGGGGTCTTACACAGATACGCAGTATTTT
>TRBV30|TRBD1|TRBJ1-4|.
CAWSGTGGHEKLFF
TGTGCCTGGAGTGGCACAGGGGGCCATGAAAAACTGTTTTTT